What follows are 10 T cell receptor beta chains derived from one specimen sequenced in a study of CD8 T cells in Susac syndrome. RNA, at roughly 0.5 to 1 ug, was reverse transcribed with random hexamers. A single record per CDR3 protein comes from TCRdb applying MiXCR to the immunoSEQ multiplex PCR reads. The repertoire has around 150,000 distinct CDR3 sequences, 90% to 97% of them found once; the top ten carry over 0.075%. Input material: CD4+ T cells from PBMCs. All receptors come from a human donor with Susac syndrome.

The J gene is TRBJ2-5, the V gene TRBV28; TRBD2 is a possible D gene (6 bases). The germline CDR1 and CDR2 sequences are MDHEN and SYDVKM. V was trimmed by 6 bases and J by 4 bases, leaving 21 bases between them. The CDR3 is 16 residues long. The CDR3 here is CASRNFYGGSLETQYF. The DNA for the CDR3 is TGTGCCAGCAGGAATTTTTATGGGGGGAGCTTAGAGACCCAGTACTTC.

The V and J genes are TRBV29-1 and TRBJ2-1, with 9 bases lining up with TRBD1. The junction had 2 bases not matched to a gene; V was cut back by 6 bases and J by 8 bases. The CDR3 loop spans 11 amino acids. CDR1 SQVTM and CDR2 ANQGSEA come from the germline V gene. CDR3: CSVGQGDEQFF. The CDR3, as DNA: TGCAGCGTGGGACAGGGAGATGAGCAGTTCTTC.

The V and J genes are TRBV2 and TRBJ1-5, with 9 bases aligning to TRBD1. The CDR3 has 13 amino acids. Germline-derived CDR1 and CDR2 are SNHLY and FYNNEI. V lost 6 bases to trimming and J lost 7 bases; unmatched junction nucleotides: 4. CDR3 protein: CASSTGGWQPQHF. CDR3 in DNA: TGTGCCAGCAGCACAGGGGGCTGGCAGCCCCAGCATTTT.

This clonotype showed up just once. This rearrangement joins TRBV20-1 to TRBJ1-1; the D gene is possibly TRBD1 (5 bases). Germline V gene data show CDR1 as DFQATT and CDR2 as SNEGSKA (reference sequence). This CDR3 is built from 15 residues. Trimming pared 0 bases from V and 1 base from J, leaving 12 bases between. In DNA form, the CDR3 reads TGCAGTGCTAGAGATTTCAGGGCTTCGAACACTGAAGCTTTCTTT. Its translation is CSARDFRASNTEAFF.

V and J are TRBV7-9 and TRBJ2-1; 9 bases line up with TRBD2. CDR3 length equals 19 residues. From germline, CDR1 is SEHNR and CDR2 FQNEAQ (reference sequence). J was trimmed by 1 base and V by 1 base; bases with no gene match: 11. Here the CDR3 reads CASSLGAPGLARSYNEQFF. The CDR3 DNA is TGTGCCAGCAGCTTAGGGGCCCCGGGACTAGCCAGATCCTACAATGAGCAGTTCTTC.

This rearrangement joins TRBV20-1 to TRBJ2-7; no clear D. V was clipped by 4 bases and J by 5 bases, with 18 bases between them. The CDR3 is 14 residues long. Germline V gives CDR1 DFQATT, CDR2 SNEGSKA (reference sequence). Here the CDR3 reads CSATRSAKVDEQYF. The CDR3 DNA reads as TGCAGTGCTACCCGGAGCGCGAAGGTAGACGAGCAGTACTTC.

This chain links TRBV20-1 with TRBJ2-1; 10 bases are a match to TRBD2. From germline, CDR1 is DFQATT and CDR2 SNEGSKA (reference sequence). V was pared by 0 bases and J by 3 bases, with 2 bases of the junction left unmatched. The CDR3 is 15 residues long. The CDR3 bases are TGCAGTGCTAGAGATGAGCGGGAGGGCTACAATGAGCAGTTCTTC. As protein: CSARDEREGYNEQFF.

Note on this clonotype: The junction and the germline gene differ at one end; a read error may be behind it. This chain uses TRBV7-7 with TRBJ2-5; 9 positions match TRBD1. Germline loops: CDR1 SSHAT, CDR2 FNYEAQ (reference sequence). The CDR3 totals 15 residues. This chain's CDR3 is CASSLRGTGRETQYF. The CDR3 coding sequence is TGTGCTAGCAGCTTACGAGGGACAGGGAGGGAGACCCAGTACTTC.

This sequence joins TRBV29-1 and TRBJ2-1, with 8 positions matching TRBD1. The CDR3 has 17 amino acids. CDR1 is SQVTM and CDR2 is ANQGSEA in the germline V gene. J lost 4 bases, V lost 0 bases, and 11 bases had no gene match. The CDR3: CSVEDPRRQGNYNEQFF. In DNA, the CDR3 is TGCAGCGTTGAAGACCCCCGGAGACAGGGGAATTACAATGAGCAGTTCTTC.

This rearrangement joins TRBV19 to TRBJ1-5; D is unresolved. The V end lost 3 bases, the J end lost 5 bases, and 8 bases lay between the germline ends. CDR1 and CDR2 from the germline V gene are LNHDA and SQIVND (reference sequence). The CDR3 contains 13 residues. CDR3 amino acids: CASSIENHQPQHF. The CDR3 nucleotides are TGTGCCAGTAGTATCGAGAATCATCAGCCCCAGCATTTT.